This T cell receptor beta chain emerged from a study of cytomegalovirus exposure and HLA in healthy donors. Data came from immunoSEQ multiplex PCR; TCRdb stores just in-frame clones and leaves some out. The profile shows about 64,000 clones, about 89% of them singletons. The CDR3 is 13 amino acids. CDR1 LNHNV and CDR2 YYDKDF come from the germline V gene (reference sequence). Trimming cost V 0 bases and J 6 bases, with 7 bases left between them. The TCR originated in a woman aged 18-29 years in good health and CMV-seronegative. The J gene is TRBJ2-3, the V gene TRBV15; D possibly corresponds to TRBD2 (5 bases). The sequencing input was PBMCs. Here the CDR3 reads CATSRDRTDTQYF. The DNA of the CDR3 is TGTGCCACCAGCAGAGATCGGACTGATACGCAGTATTTT.